These 10 T cell receptor beta chains came from one sample sequenced in a study of cytomegalovirus exposure and HLA in healthy donors. Researchers ran the PCR with 60 Vbeta and 13 Jbeta primers. TCRdb's copy holds only in-frame clones and misses some; the assay was immunoSEQ multiplex PCR. The data contain about 150,000 clones, about four fifths of them singletons. Sequencing input: PBMCs. All receptors come from a man in his fifties in good health and CMV-seropositive.

The V call is TRBV5-4, the J call TRBJ2-2, with no clear D. V shed 4 bases and J shed 1 base, with 5 bases lying between them. Germline CDR1 reads SGHNT; CDR2 reads YYREEE (reference sequence). The CDR3 has 13 residues. Written as DNA, the CDR3 is TGTGCCAGCAGCCGAGAGAACACCGGGGAGCTGTTTTTT. Residues: CASSRENTGELFF.

The V and J genes are TRBV15 and TRBJ2-1; 7 positions match TRBD2. V was pared by 0 bases and J by 5 bases, with 7 bases of the junction left unmatched. There are 16 residues in the CDR3. In germline, CDR1 is LNHNV, CDR2 YYDKDF (reference sequence). CDR3 nucleotide sequence: TGTGCCACCAGCAGAGACGGAGTGGGAGGGCACAATGAGCAGTTCTTC. Translation gives CATSRDGVGGHNEQFF. The entire variable domain, with the rest obtained from reference TRBV15 and TRBJ2-1, is as follows: DAMVIQNPRYQVTQFGKPVTLSCSQTLNHNVMYWYQQKSSQAPKLLFHYYDKDFNNEADTPDNFQSRRPNTSFCFLDIRSPGLGDTAMYLCATSRDGVGGHNEQFFGPGTRLTVL.

The gene calls are TRBV6-5 and TRBJ2-3, with D perhaps matching TRBD2 (7 bases). The V gene's germline CDR1 is MNHEY and CDR2 SVGAGI. The CDR3 runs 15 residues. Trimming took 6 bases from V and 2 from J, leaving 15 bases between them. The CDR3 spells CASSPGGSATDTQYF. The CDR3 coding sequence is TGTGCCAGCAGCCCGGGGGGCTCTGCCACAGATACGCAGTATTTT.

The chain is built from TRBV4-1 and TRBJ2-3; 7 bases fit TRBD2. CDR3 length: 17 residues. CDR1 is MGHRA and CDR2 is YSYEKL in the germline V gene. V dropped 0 bases and J dropped 2; count of bases not matched to a gene: 8. For the CDR3, the DNA is TGCGCCAGCAGCCAAGATCACGAGCGGGGCGACACAGATACGCAGTATTTT. It translates to CASSQDHERGDTDTQYF.

V gene TRBV5-5 combines with J gene TRBJ2-5; tentatively, D is TRBD2 (6 bases). Germline V gene sequence: CDR1 SGHKS, CDR2 YYEKEE (reference sequence). V lost 6 bases to trimming and J lost 5 bases, with 23 bases between them. The CDR3 extends over 16 amino acids. The CDR3 region has the DNA TGTGCCAGCACTCTGGAGGACGGCGGGGAGTGGGAGACCCAGTACTTC. It specifies CASTLEDGGEWETQYF.

The J gene is TRBJ2-1, the V gene TRBV5-4; 8 bases fit TRBD2. There are 14 residues in the CDR3. Looked up from germline, CDR1 is SGHNT and CDR2 is YYREEE (reference sequence). J was trimmed by 6 bases and V by 0 bases; bases with no gene match: 2. CDR3 coding DNA: TGTGCCAGCAGCTTGGGACTAGCGCCCAATGAGCAGTTCTTC. Its protein product is CASSLGLAPNEQFF.

The V gene is TRBV4-2, the J gene TRBJ2-2; D may be TRBD1 (6 bases). CDR1 and CDR2 (germline): LGHNA, YNFKEQ. The V end was cut by 4 bases, the J end by 4 bases, with 16 bases between. This CDR3 is 16 amino acids long. The CDR3, as DNA: TGTGCCAGCAGCCGAGAAGCAGGGGCCATCACCGGGGAGCTGTTTTTT. Translating it yields CASSREAGAITGELFF.

As for this clone: The sample has other DNA sequences that encode this CDR3 too. The rearrangement uses TRBV20-1 and TRBJ1-3; possible D gene TRBD1, 6 bases. CDR1 is DFQATT, CDR2 SNEGSKA, per germline (reference sequence). The CDR3 consists of 11 residues. The V end was cut by 6 bases, the J end by 7 bases, with 10 bases between. The CDR3 sequence is CSALTGNTIYF. CDR3 nucleotide sequence: TGCAGTGCCCTAACAGGGAACACCATATATTTT.

This sequence joins TRBV5-1 and TRBJ1-2, with a possible D match to TRBD1 (6 bases). V shed 7 bases and J shed 6 bases, with 13 bases lying between them. Germline CDR1 and CDR2: SGHRS and YFSETQ. This CDR3 is 12 amino acids long. The CDR3 nucleotides are TGCGCCAGCGGCCGGGACAAAGATGGCTACACCTTC. Protein product: CASGRDKDGYTF.

The V and J genes are TRBV18 and TRBJ1-6; 8 bases agree with TRBD1. The V gene's germline CDR1 is KGHSH and CDR2 LQKENI. The CDR3 extends over 14 amino acids. After removal of 5 bases from V and 5 bases from J, the junction contained 2 bases not matched to a gene. In nucleotides, the CDR3 is TGTGCCAGCTCATCGGACAGGGATAATTCACCCCTCCACTTT. As protein: CASSSDRDNSPLHF.